This T cell receptor (beta chain) was sequenced for a study of CD8 T cells in Susac syndrome. Reverse transcription of roughly 0.45 to 1 ug RNA was carried out with random hexamers. Amplification of the TCR beta CDR3 was carried out by immunoSEQ multiplex PCR, which spanned a total of 54 Vbeta and 13 Jbeta segments. In TCRdb, the immunoSEQ multiplex PCR reads were re-called with MiXCR into one record per CDR3 protein. The sample carries approximately 150,000 distinct CDR3 sequences, 93% recorded once. The multiple sclerosis control group was made up of treatment-naive patients with stable or active relapsing-remitting disease. The CD8+ and CD4+ T cells were negatively isolated, with the TEMRA cells enriched by FACS. The CDR3 sequence is 17 residues long. The V segment lost 0 bases and the J segment 1 base; nucleotides outside the gene matches: 6. Germline-derived CDR1 and CDR2 are LGHDT and YNNKEL (reference sequence).

This sequence joins TRBV3-1 and TRBJ1-2; 9 nucleotides line up with TRBD1. This TCR was sampled from a human donor with multiple sclerosis. Sequenced sample: CD4+ T cells from PBMCs. CDR3 sequence (DNA): TGTGCCAGCAGCCAAGATCTGGGGACAGGGCGTAACTATGGCTACACCTTC. It specifies CASSQDLGTGRNYGYTF.